The 6 T cell receptor beta chains presented below share a single source sample, sequenced in a study of blood T cells in healthy people across ages. The second PCR ran about 6 to 12 cycles with a sample-barcoded 5' primer and J-beta primers. TCRdb reanalysed the 5' RACE reads using MiXCR and keeps one entry per CDR3 protein. The sample contains about 1.8 million distinct CDR3 sequences, 49% of which appear only once. The sample taken for sequencing was blood. The receptor source for this set is a woman between 35 and 50 years old in good health.

The gene calls are TRBV24-1 and TRBJ1-2; D is unresolved. The V gene lost 3 bases and the J gene lost 7 bases, with 14 bases spanning the gap. This CDR3 comprises 14 residues. Germline V CDR1 and CDR2: KGHDR, SFDVKD. CDR3 loop: CATSDRTGPVGYTF. The CDR3, as DNA: TGTGCCACCAGTGATCGGACCGGCCCCGTTGGCTACACCTTC.

On this clonotype itself: Since a much larger clone is just one base distant, this may be a read error. The rearrangement joins TRBV10-2 to TRBJ2-5, with D tentatively TRBD1 (6 bases). The DNA end lines up better with TRBJ2-7; the J call may be wrong. This CDR3 spans 13 amino acids. Germline CDR1 is WSHSY and CDR2 is SAAADI. The CDR3 spells CASGGWQGNEQYF. The CDR3 bases are TGCGCCAGCGGTGGTTGGCAGGGGAACGAGCAGTACTTC.

V and J are TRBV7-9 and TRBJ2-5, with D uncertain. The CDR3 has 15 amino acids. Trimming stripped 5 bases from V and 2 bases from J, with 15 bases between. Germline V CDR1 and CDR2: SEHNR, FQNEAQ (reference sequence). The DNA of the CDR3 is TGTGCCAGCAGCCTCCGGATAGACCTGCAAGAGACCCAGTACTTC. It is translated as CASSLRIDLQETQYF. Complete variable domain (other parts from reference TRBV7-9 and TRBJ2-5): DTGVSQNPRHKITKRGQNVTFRCDPISEHNRLYWYRQTLGQGPEFLTYFQNEAQLEKSRLLSDRFSAERPKGSFSTLEIQRTEQGDSAMYLCASSLRIDLQETQYFGPGTRLLVL.

V is TRBV27 and J is TRBJ1-6; TRBD1 matches at 10 bases. Germline assignment: CDR1 MNHEY and CDR2 SMNVEV (reference sequence). V lost 8 bases and J lost 5; bases outside the gene matches: 12. The CDR3 has 17 residues. CDR3: CASLTLTGTGDNSPLHF. CDR3 DNA: TGTGCCAGCCTAACACTGACCGGGACAGGGGATAATTCACCCCTCCACTTT.

The chain recombines TRBV10-3 with TRBJ2-3; the D call may be TRBD1 or TRBD2 (5 bases each). The germline CDR1 and CDR2 sequences are ENHRY and SYGVKD. Trimming stripped 8 bases from V and 2 bases from J, with 11 bases between. This CDR3 has 13 residues. The CDR3 DNA sequence: TGTGCCATCCGGGGCGGGTTCACAGATACGCAGTATTTT. This gives the protein CAIRGGFTDTQYF.

The chain employs TRBV20-1 and TRBJ2-3; D is possibly TRBD2 (5 bases). Looked up from germline, CDR1 is DFQATT and CDR2 is SNEGSKA (reference sequence). The length of the CDR3 is 16 residues. V was cut by 1 base and J by 0 bases, with 14 bases left in between. CDR3 amino acids: CSARAKPRGSTDTQYF. In DNA, the CDR3 is TGCAGTGCTAGAGCGAAGCCCCGGGGAAGCACAGATACGCAGTATTTT.